This TCR beta chain was documented in a study of blood T cell repertoires in COVID-19. The study drew participants aged about 18 to 95 years from some 24 US areas. The study assigned cohorts using participant-reported clinical history. Exposed participants came across a COVID-19 case within 2 weeks before study entry. Trimming pared 1 base from V and 2 bases from J, leaving 14 bases between. This CDR3 spans 17 amino acids. Germline V gives CDR1 KGHDR, CDR2 SFDVKD. How the authors handled the data: For nucleated cells, counts were estimated from reference gene primer amplification. TCRdb keeps only in-frame clones here, not all; method: immunoSEQ multiplex PCR. D and trimming come from the DNA, and the V and J calls and clone size come from that table. The sample yields 200,000 to 300,000 clones, about 83% seen once.

The sample was PBMCs or T cells enriched from blood (not recorded which). The rearrangement links TRBV24-1 to TRBJ2-1; TRBD2 might be the D (6 bases). The sequence was collected from a woman aged 40 to 55 who had been exposed to COVID-19. The CDR3 DNA is TGTGCCACCAGTGATTTTACGGGAGCCTCCGCCTACAATGAGCAGTTCTTC. Translated: CATSDFTGASAYNEQFF.